This T cell receptor beta chain was recovered during a study of blood T cell repertoires in COVID-19. Study-level background: COVID-19 samples, acute and convalescent, were from the United States, Italy and Spain.

This clone was detected once. Clones were read by immunoSEQ multiplex PCR, and TCRdb kept only the in-frame ones, dropping some. The profile covers under 90,000 clones, with around 75% appearing a single time and approximately 15% taken by the ten largest. This CDR3 contains 18 residues. Trimming cost V 4 bases and J 4 bases; bases outside gene matches: 9. Germline CDR1 and CDR2: SEHNR and FQNEAQ (reference sequence). The clonotype was recovered from a woman older than 75 with active or convalescent COVID-19. Sequenced sample: peripheral blood. The gene calls are TRBV7-9 and TRBJ2-1; 14 bases line up with TRBD2. The CDR3 here is CASSSWTSGRTVYNEQFF. Here the CDR3 DNA reads TGTGCCAGCAGCTCCTGGACTAGCGGGAGGACGGTTTACAATGAGCAGTTCTTC.